The text below deals with one T cell receptor beta chain. Adults between roughly 18 and 90 years of age took part from more than 20 US areas. Assignment of participants to cohorts was predicated upon participant-reported clinical history. This entry comes from a study of blood T cell repertoires in COVID-19. Overall study context: Both acute and convalescent COVID-19 samples were obtained from the United States, Italy and Spain.

TCRdb keeps only in-frame clones here, not all; method: immunoSEQ multiplex PCR. Of 200,000 or so clones in the sample, roughly 89% were seen once. V lost 3 bases and J lost 0, with 15 bases in between. This CDR3 region has 15 residues. Per the germline V gene, CDR1 is DFQATT and CDR2 is SNEGSKA (reference sequence). The chain has TRBV20-1 and TRBJ2-7, with D perhaps TRBD2 (5 bases). The sequence was collected from a middle-aged woman with acute COVID-19. Sequencing was performed on PBMCs or T cells enriched from blood (not recorded which). The CDR3 loop reads CSASSAARDSYEQYF. DNA for the CDR3: TGCAGTGCTAGTAGCGCGGCACGTGACTCCTACGAGCAGTACTTC.